The rows below give T cell receptor beta chains drawn from one sample of a study of cytomegalovirus exposure and HLA in healthy donors. The data were produced by immunoSEQ multiplex PCR, yet TCRdb's version contains in-frame clones alone and is incomplete. The data hold approximately 190,000 clones, with approximately 86% observed a single time. Material: PBMCs. The receptors originated from a boy aged 2 to 10 in good health and CMV-seronegative. Both conserved end residues are part of each CDR3. A D gene is named only where the DNA matches it firmly. Some rows have no size entry. The others give once, few or many, or a class for an expanded clone.

TRBD1,-,TRBJ2-2,TRBV5-4,CASSVPQGAPDTGELFF,TGTGCCAGCAGCGTGCCACAGGGGGCGCCGGACACCGGGGAGCTGTTTTTT
-,few,TRBJ1-4,TRBV4-2,CASSQTLKKLFF,TGTGCCAGCAGCCAGACTCTAAAGAAACTGTTTTTT
-,-,TRBJ1-2,TRBV30,CAWSVGAYGYTF,TGTGCCTGGAGTGTAGGGGCCTATGGCTACACCTTC
TRBD2,-,TRBJ2-7,TRBV6-8,CASSYRQISGSYEQYF,TGTGCCAGCAGTTACCGACAAATTAGCGGGTCGTACGAGCAGTACTTC
-,-,TRBJ2-5,TRBV2,CASSDRGTPPETQYF,TGTGCCAGCAGTGATCGCGGGACGCCCCCAGAGACCCAGTACTTC
TRBD1,-,TRBJ1-2,TRBV12-5,CASGNSDRLYGYTF,TGTGCTAGTGGGAACTCGGACAGGCTGTATGGCTACACCTTC
-,-,TRBJ2-1,TRBV5-6,CASSFRGLSSYGPEQFF,TGTGCCAGCAGCTTCCGGGGACTTAGTAGTTATGGGCCTGAGCAGTTCTTC
-,-,TRBJ1-2,TRBV29-1,CSVVFSANYGYTF,TGCAGCGTTGTCTTCTCAGCTAACTATGGCTACACCTTC
TRBD1,-,TRBJ1-1,TRBV9,CASSTDRGDTEAFF,TGTGCCAGCAGCACAGACAGGGGAGACACTGAAGCTTTCTTT
TRBD2,-,TRBJ2-7,TRBV9,CASSAASGGTYEQYF,TGTGCCAGCAGCGCCGCTAGCGGGGGGACGTACGAGCAGTACTTC
-,-,TRBJ1-2,TRBV5-4,CASSLTGKEWDYGYTF,TGTGCCAGCAGCTTAACAGGGAAGGAATGGGACTATGGCTACACCTTC
-,-,TRBJ1-2,TRBV29-1,CSVEGGVYGYTF,TGCAGCGTTGAAGGGGGGGTCTATGGCTACACCTTC
TRBD2,-,TRBJ2-2,TRBV27,CASSSGTSGTGWTGELFF,TGTGCCAGCAGTTCCGGGACTAGCGGGACGGGGTGGACCGGGGAGCTGTTTTTT
-,few,TRBJ1-1,TRBV9,CASSVAVYTEAFF,TGTGCCAGCAGCGTAGCAGTTTATACTGAAGCTTTCTTT
TRBD2,-,TRBJ2-1,TRBV13,CASSLRLAGAPGGNEQFF,TGTGCCAGCAGCCTTAGACTAGCGGGAGCACCCGGCGGTAATGAGCAGTTCTTC
TRBD1,-,TRBJ1-3,TRBV2,CASTGVTGNTIYF,TGTGCCAGTACAGGGGTTACTGGAAACACCATATATTTT
TRBD1,-,TRBJ1-2,TRBV6-1,CASSARARDSSRNYGYTF,TGTGCCAGCAGTGCTCGGGCCCGGGACAGCTCCAGGAACTATGGCTACACCTTC